The TCR beta chain under discussion was sequenced for a study of blood T cell repertoires in COVID-19. Clones were read by immunoSEQ multiplex PCR, and TCRdb kept only the in-frame ones, dropping some. The profile shows around 140,000 clones, roughly four fifths of them singletons. The sequenced material came from peripheral blood. This receptor was identified in an older woman with acute or convalescent COVID-19.

The CDR3 spells CASRPTGAEQYF. In nucleotides, the CDR3 is TGTGCCAGCAGACCTACAGGGGCCGAGCAGTACTTC. This chain joins TRBV6-6 and TRBJ2-7; 7 bases match TRBD1. CDR3 size: 12 residues. With 6 bases clipped from V and 6 bases from J, the junction kept 5 bases outside the gene matches. Germline lookup yields CDR1 MNHNY and CDR2 SVGAGI (reference sequence).